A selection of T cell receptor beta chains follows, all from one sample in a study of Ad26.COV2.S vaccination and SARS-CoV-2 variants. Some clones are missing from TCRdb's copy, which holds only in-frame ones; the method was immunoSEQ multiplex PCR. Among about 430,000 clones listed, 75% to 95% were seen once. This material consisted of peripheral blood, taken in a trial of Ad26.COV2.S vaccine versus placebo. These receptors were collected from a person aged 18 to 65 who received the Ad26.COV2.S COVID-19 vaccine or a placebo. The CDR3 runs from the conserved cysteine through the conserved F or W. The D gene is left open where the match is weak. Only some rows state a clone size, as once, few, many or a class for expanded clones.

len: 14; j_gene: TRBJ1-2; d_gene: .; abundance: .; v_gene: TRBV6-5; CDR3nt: TGTGCCAGCAGTTACTCGACAGGCCTCTATGGCTACACCTTC; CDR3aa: CASSYSTGLYGYTF
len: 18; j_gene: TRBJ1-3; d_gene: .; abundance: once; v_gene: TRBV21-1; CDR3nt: TGTGCCAGCAGCAAAGCGCAGGGAAACCTTCCACTAAGAAACACCATATATTTT; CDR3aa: CASSKAQGNLPLRNTIYF
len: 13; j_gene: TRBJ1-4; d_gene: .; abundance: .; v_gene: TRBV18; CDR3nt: TGTGCCAGCTCTGCGAGGGGAGGTGAAAAACTGTTTTTT; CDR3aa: CASSARGGEKLFF
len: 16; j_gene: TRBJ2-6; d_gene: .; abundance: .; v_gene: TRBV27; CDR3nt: TGTGCCAGCACCCGATCCGGGGGCTCTGGGGCCAACGTCCTGACTTTC; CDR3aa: CASTRSGGSGANVLTF
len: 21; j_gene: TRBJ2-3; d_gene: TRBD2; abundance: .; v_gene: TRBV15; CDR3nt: TGTGCCACCAGCAGGCACCTAGGACTAGCGGGAGGGCGGCGGGGCACAGATACGCAGTATTTT; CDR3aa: CATSRHLGLAGGRRGTDTQYF
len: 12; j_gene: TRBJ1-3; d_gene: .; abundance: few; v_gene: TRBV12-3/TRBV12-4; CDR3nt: TGTGCCAGCAGACTAAGCGGGAACACCATATATTTT; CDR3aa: CASRLSGNTIYF
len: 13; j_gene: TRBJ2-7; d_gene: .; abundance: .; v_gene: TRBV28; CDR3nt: TGTGCCAGCATCCTCAGATTCGGTGGGGGGCAGTACTTC; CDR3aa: CASILRFGGGQYF
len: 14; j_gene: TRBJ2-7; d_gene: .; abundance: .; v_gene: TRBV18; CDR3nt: TGTGCCAGCTCACCGGGCCAGGCAGCTTACGAGCAGTACTTC; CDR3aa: CASSPGQAAYEQYF
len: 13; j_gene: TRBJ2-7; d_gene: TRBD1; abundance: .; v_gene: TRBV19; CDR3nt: TGTGCCAGTAGTACGACAGGGGGCTACGAGCAGTACTTC; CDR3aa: CASSTTGGYEQYF
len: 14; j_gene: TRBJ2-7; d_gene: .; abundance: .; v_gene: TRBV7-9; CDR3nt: TGTGCCAGCAGCCACAACGCCCAAGGTCACGAGCAGTACTTC; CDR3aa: CASSHNAQGHEQYF
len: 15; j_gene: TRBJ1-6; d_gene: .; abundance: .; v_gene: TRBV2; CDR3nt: TGTGCCAGCAGTGACGGGGAGGGGAATAATTCACCCCTCCACTTT; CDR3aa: CASSDGEGNNSPLHF
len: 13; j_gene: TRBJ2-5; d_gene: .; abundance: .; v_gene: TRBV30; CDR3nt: TGTGCCTGGAACGGGCAGGGGAAAGAGACCCAGTACTTC; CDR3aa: CAWNGQGKETQYF
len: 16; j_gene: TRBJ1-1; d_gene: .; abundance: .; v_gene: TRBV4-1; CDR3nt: TGCGCCAGCAGCCAAGACTCCGGGGGCAGGGGTGCTGAAGCTTTCTTT; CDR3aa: CASSQDSGGRGAEAFF
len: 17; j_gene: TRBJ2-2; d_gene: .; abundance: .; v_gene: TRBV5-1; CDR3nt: TGCGCCAGCAGCCGGGGACACACCAATAGAAACACCGGGGAGCTGTTTTTT; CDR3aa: CASSRGHTNRNTGELFF
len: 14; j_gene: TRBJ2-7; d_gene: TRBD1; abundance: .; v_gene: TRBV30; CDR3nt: TGTGCCTGGAACTATCGGGACAGGGGCACGACGCAGTACTTC; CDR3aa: CAWNYRDRGTTQYF
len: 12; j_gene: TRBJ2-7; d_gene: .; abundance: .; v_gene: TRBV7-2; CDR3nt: TGTGCCAGCAGCCCTCCTTCCTACGAGCAGTACTTC; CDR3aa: CASSPPSYEQYF
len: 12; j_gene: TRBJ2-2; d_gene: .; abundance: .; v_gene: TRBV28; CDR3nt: TGTGCCAGCAGTTTTATCACCGGGGAGCTGTTTTTT; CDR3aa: CASSFITGELFF
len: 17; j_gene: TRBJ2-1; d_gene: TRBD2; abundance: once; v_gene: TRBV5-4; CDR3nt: TGTGCCAGCAGCCCGGCCTTGGGGGGAGGGAAATACAATGAGCAGTTCTTC; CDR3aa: CASSPALGGGKYNEQFF
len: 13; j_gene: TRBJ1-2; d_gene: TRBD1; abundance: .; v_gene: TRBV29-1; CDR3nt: TGCAGCGTTGAAGAGACAGGGAGCTATGGCTACACCTTC; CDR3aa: CSVEETGSYGYTF
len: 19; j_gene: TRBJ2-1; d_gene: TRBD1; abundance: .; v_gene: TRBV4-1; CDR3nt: TGCGCCAGCAGCCACACGGAGGGGGGTACAGGGGGTTTGGGAAATGAGCAGTTCTTC; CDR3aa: CASSHTEGGTGGLGNEQFF
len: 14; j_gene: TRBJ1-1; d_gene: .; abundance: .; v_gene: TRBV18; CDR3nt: TGTGCCAGCTCACCAACGACGCAGAACACTGAAGCTTTCTTT; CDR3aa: CASSPTTQNTEAFF
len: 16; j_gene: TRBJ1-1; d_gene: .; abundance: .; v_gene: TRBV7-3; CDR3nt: TGTGCCAGCAGACCCGATGCGCTCACCGGGTACACTGAAGCTTTCTTT; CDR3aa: CASRPDALTGYTEAFF
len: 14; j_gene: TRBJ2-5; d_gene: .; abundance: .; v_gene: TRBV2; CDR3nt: TGTGCCAGCAGCCCCCGGACGGACCAAGAGACCCAGTACTTC; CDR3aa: CASSPRTDQETQYF
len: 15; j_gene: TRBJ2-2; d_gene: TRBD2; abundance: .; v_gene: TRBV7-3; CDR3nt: TGTGCCAGCAGCCCAGGACTAGCAGAGACCGGGGAGCTGTTTTTT; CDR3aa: CASSPGLAETGELFF
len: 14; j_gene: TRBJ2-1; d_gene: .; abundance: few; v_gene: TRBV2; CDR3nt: TGTGCCAGCAGCTATAGGAATTCCTACAATGAGCAGTTCTTC; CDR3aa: CASSYRNSYNEQFF
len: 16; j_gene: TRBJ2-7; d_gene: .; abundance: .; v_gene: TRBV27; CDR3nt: TGTGCCAGCAGCCGAACGAACGAACTACTATCCTACGAGCAGTACTTC; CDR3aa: CASSRTNELLSYEQYF
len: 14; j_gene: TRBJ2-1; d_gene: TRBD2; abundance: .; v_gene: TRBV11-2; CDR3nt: TGTGCCAGCAGCTTAGTTGCGGGAGAGAATGAGCAGTTCTTC; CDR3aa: CASSLVAGENEQFF
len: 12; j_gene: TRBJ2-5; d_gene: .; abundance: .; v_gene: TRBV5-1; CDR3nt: TGCGCCAGCAGCTGGTCGGAGGAGACCCAGTACTTC; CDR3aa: CASSWSEETQYF
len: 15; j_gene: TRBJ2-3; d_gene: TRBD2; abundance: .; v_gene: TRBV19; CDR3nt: TGTGCCAGTAGTATAAGAGCGGGAGTAGCAGATACGCAGTATTTT; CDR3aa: CASSIRAGVADTQYF
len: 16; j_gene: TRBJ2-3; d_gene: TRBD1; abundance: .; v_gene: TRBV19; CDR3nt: TGTGCCAGTAGTCGAGATCAGGGGACAGGGGCAGATACGCAGTATTTT; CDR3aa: CASSRDQGTGADTQYF